The 24 T cell receptor beta chains listed next were all sequenced from one sample in a study of T-cell memory formation after mild COVID-19. One entry per CDR3 protein results from TCRdb running MiXCR on the 5' RACE reads. The sample holds about 450,000 distinct CDR3 sequences, 23% seen once. The specimen sequenced was PBMCs or a T cell subset sorted from them (not recorded which). Every receptor here comes from an adult woman who had mild COVID-19 (a few samples of this study predate the infection). Cell type and time point are not known.

This clonotype was observed a few times. The chain links TRBV4-1 to TRBJ2-1, with D maybe TRBD1 (5 bases). The CDR3 has 16 amino acids. The germline gives CDR1 MGHRA, CDR2 YSYEKL. Trimming pared 3 bases from V and 1 base from J, leaving 13 bases between. The CDR3: CASSQKDSPSYNEQFF. CDR3 nucleotides: TGCGCCAGCAGCCAGAAAGACAGTCCTTCCTACAATGAGCAGTTCTTC.

This chain joins TRBV11-2 and TRBJ2-3, with D possibly TRBD2 on 5 matching bases. CDR3 size: 14 residues. V lost 5 bases and J 0 bases, leaving 9 bases between the germline ends. CDR1 and CDR2 (germline): SGHAT, FQNNGV. In DNA form, the CDR3 reads TGTGCCAGCAGCAGACTACACAGCACAGATACGCAGTATTTT. It translates to CASSRLHSTDTQYF.

This clonotype was recorded at least ten times. This sequence joins TRBV20-1 and TRBJ2-1; 8 bases line up with TRBD1. CDR1 DFQATT and CDR2 SNEGSKA come from the germline V gene (reference sequence). This CDR3 has 16 amino acids. V shed 0 bases, J shed 8 bases, and the junction held 12 bases outside the gene matches. CDR3 residues: CSARDLRTGNFDEQFF. For the CDR3, the DNA is TGCAGTGCTAGAGATCTTCGGACAGGGAATTTCGATGAGCAGTTCTTC.

This clonotype was counted only a few times. The chain joins TRBV24-1 to TRBJ1-1; 7 bases are shared with TRBD1. V was pared by 4 bases and J by 1 base, with 5 bases of the junction left unmatched. The CDR3 has 15 amino acids. Germline-derived CDR1 and CDR2 are KGHDR and SFDVKD. CDR3 sequence reads: CATSEGQRGNTEAFF. The CDR3 DNA sequence: TGTGCCACCAGTGAGGGACAGCGTGGGAACACTGAAGCTTTCTTT.

This clonotype was picked up a small number of times. V is TRBV20-1 and J is TRBJ1-1; no clear D gene. Germline CDR1 reads DFQATT; CDR2 reads SNEGSKA (reference sequence). The germline V and J ends were trimmed by 3 bases and 1 base, with 9 bases remaining between them. The CDR3 contains 13 residues. The CDR3 is CSARPQPNTEAFF. CDR3 coding DNA: TGCAGTGCTAGGCCCCAGCCGAACACTGAAGCTTTCTTT.

The genes are TRBV7-2 and TRBJ2-1; maybe TRBD2 (7 bases). Trimming removed 5 bases from V and 0 bases from J, with 17 bases in between. The CDR3 length is 17 residues. Germline assignment: CDR1 SGHTA and CDR2 FQGNSA. The CDR3 DNA sequence: TGTGCCAGCAGCCCCCCGGGGGGCCTCGGCTCCTACAATGAGCAGTTCTTC. As protein: CASSPPGGLGSYNEQFF.

This clonotype has more than one count but fewer than ten. The CDR3 protein is CASSLVDRYNSPLHF. In DNA, the CDR3 is TGTGCCAGCAGTTTAGTGGACAGATATAATTCACCCCTCCACTTT. The chain links TRBV27 to TRBJ1-6; possible D gene TRBD1, 6 bases. Trimming stripped 2 bases from V and 4 bases from J, with 9 bases between. Germline V gene lookup returns CDR1 MNHEY and CDR2 SMNVEV (reference sequence). The CDR3 length is 15 residues.

This clonotype was counted ten times or more. This chain links TRBV19 with TRBJ2-7; 7 nucleotides align to TRBD2. This CDR3 has 13 residues. With V trimmed by 11 bases and J by 2 bases, 9 bases remained unmatched. Germline V gene lookup returns CDR1 LNHDA and CDR2 SQIVND (reference sequence). CDR3 coding DNA: TGTGCCTCAGCCTCGGGGGGAACCTACGAGCAGTACTTC. Amino acid sequence: CASASGGTYEQYF.

The chain couples TRBV4-2 to TRBJ2-1, with 12 positions matching TRBD2. The junction had 1 base not matched to a gene; V was cut back by 0 bases and J by 10 bases. The CDR3 length is 14 residues. Germline assignment: CDR1 LGHNA and CDR2 YNFKEQ. Here the CDR3 reads CASSQEGLAGEQFF. CDR3 in DNA: TGTGCCAGCAGCCAAGAAGGACTAGCGGGAGAGCAGTTCTTC.

This chain uses TRBV12-3 or TRBV12-4 with TRBJ1-1; 9 nucleotides match TRBD1. This CDR3 region has 15 residues. The ends lost 6 bases at V and 1 base at J; junction bases unmatched: 6. CDR3 sequence: CASRSDRGANTEAFF. In nucleotides, the CDR3 is TGTGCCAGCAGATCGGACAGGGGAGCGAACACTGAAGCTTTCTTT.

The genes are TRBV6-2 or TRBV6-3 and TRBJ2-3; the D gene is possibly TRBD2 (6 bases). V gave up 6 bases and J gave up 5 bases, with 18 bases separating them. This CDR3 is built from 15 residues. The V gene's germline CDR1 is MNHEY and CDR2 SVGEGT. CDR3: CASSRERVGLDTQYF. The DNA of the CDR3 is TGTGCCAGCAGCAGAGAGCGGGTCGGCTTAGATACGCAGTATTTT.

This clonotype showed up just a few times. V is TRBV2 and J is TRBJ2-7; the match to TRBD2 covers 8 bases. V trimming: 9 bases; J trimming: 7 bases; junction bases outside the gene matches: 14. Per germline, CDR1 SNHLY and CDR2 FYNNEI. The CDR3 is 14 residues long. The CDR3 protein is CARGSGGAPGEQYF. In DNA, the CDR3 is TGTGCCAGGGGGTCCGGGGGGGCGCCGGGGGAGCAGTACTTC.

CDR3 coding DNA: TGCAGTGCACTTGCGGCAGGGGAGAGGCAGCGGGAGACCCAGTACTTC. Translated, it gives CSALAAGERQRETQYF. The chain is built from TRBV20-1 and TRBJ2-5; possibly TRBD1 for D (6 bases). V lost 6 bases and J lost 5, with 25 bases in between. Germline-derived CDR1 and CDR2 are DFQATT and SNEGSKA (reference sequence). The CDR3 extends over 16 amino acids.

The table lists this clonotype with many counts. The genes are TRBV5-1 and TRBJ2-1; D not certain. The V end was cut by 4 bases, the J end by 0 bases, with 11 bases between. The CDR3 is 15 residues long. CDR1 SGHRS and CDR2 YFSETQ come from the germline V gene. CDR3 protein: CASSPDPSSYNEQFF. The CDR3, as DNA: TGCGCCAGCAGCCCGGACCCGAGCTCCTACAATGAGCAGTTCTTC.

This clonotype was detected ten times or more. This chain links TRBV7-8 with TRBJ2-1; TRBD2 matches at 14 bases. The germline V gene encodes CDR1 SGHVS and CDR2 FQNEAQ. The CDR3 totals 19 residues. V trimming: 8 bases; J trimming: 0 bases; junction bases outside the gene matches: 12. The CDR3 coding sequence is TGTGCCAGCGGGGGCCCGGGACTAGCGGGAGCTACCTCCTACAATGAGCAGTTCTTC. Protein product: CASGGPGLAGATSYNEQFF.

The chain uses TRBV7-9 and TRBJ1-6; D is unresolved. Germline-derived CDR1 and CDR2 are SEHNR and FQNEAQ (reference sequence). CDR3 length equals 17 residues. V was cut by 1 base and J by 0 bases, with 10 bases left in between. CDR3 DNA sequence: TGTGCCAGCAGCTTAGGGGCGGTGAGCTCCTATAATTCACCCCTCCACTTT. It yields the protein CASSLGAVSSYNSPLHF.

Only a few counts were recorded for this clonotype. The genes are TRBV18 and TRBJ2-3; D possibly matches TRBD1 or TRBD2 (5 bases each). Trimming took 11 bases from V and 3 from J, leaving 15 bases between them. The CDR3 has 13 amino acids. The V gene's germline CDR1 is KGHSH and CDR2 LQKENI. The DNA for the CDR3 is TGTGCCTCGGAGACTGGGGGTACAGATACGCAGTATTTT. Translating gives CASETGGTDTQYF.

This clonotype has just a few counts. J is TRBJ2-3 and V is TRBV30; D gene uncertain. In germline, CDR1 is GTSNPN, CDR2 SVGIG (reference sequence). The CDR3 is 13 residues long. The CDR3 DNA sequence: TGTGCTTGTGACATCTTGGGCACAGATACGCAGTATTTT. Translation: CACDILGTDTQYF.

This rearrangement joins TRBV5-1 to TRBJ2-2, with TRBD2 matching 10 bases. Germline V CDR1 and CDR2: SGHRS, YFSETQ. V gave up 3 bases and J gave up 5 bases; unmatched junction bases: 7. This CDR3 spans 16 amino acids. For the CDR3, the DNA is TGCGCCAGCAGCTGGTGGACTAGCGGTAAAACCGGGGAGCTGTTTTTT. This translates into CASSWWTSGKTGELFF.

The table lists this clonotype with a few counts. J is TRBJ1-1 and V is TRBV12-3 or TRBV12-4; a weak D match, TRBD1 (5 bases). The length of the CDR3 is 15 residues. Trimming shortened V by 2 bases and J by 3 bases, and 13 bases separated the two germline ends. CDR3 region: CASSLTGLTDTEAFF. Written as DNA, the CDR3 is TGTGCCAGCAGTTTAACAGGTCTAACGGACACTGAAGCTTTCTTT.

This clonotype was detected a few times. The gene calls are TRBV6-6 and TRBJ1-1; 12 bases match TRBD1. This CDR3 has 17 amino acids. Germline CDR1 reads MNHNY; CDR2 reads SVGAGI (reference sequence). The V segment lost 2 bases and the J segment 4 bases; nucleotides outside the gene matches: 8. CDR3 region: CASSYPGTGGRGTEAFF. The CDR3 nucleotides are TGTGCCAGCAGTTACCCGGGGACAGGGGGCCGGGGCACTGAAGCTTTCTTT.

The chain combines TRBV10-3 with TRBJ2-5, with 7 bases identical to TRBD2. This CDR3 is built from 13 residues. Germline V lookup: CDR1 ENHRY, CDR2 SYGVKD. With 5 bases clipped from V and 6 bases from J, the junction kept 6 bases outside the gene matches. For the CDR3, the DNA is TGTGCCATCAGTCCGGGGGGAGTGAAGACCCAGTACTTC. The encoded protein is CAISPGGVKTQYF.

J is TRBJ1-2 and V is TRBV6-5; the match to TRBD1 covers 7 bases. J was trimmed by 2 bases and V by 5 bases; bases with no gene match: 8. Germline CDR1 is MNHEY and CDR2 is SVGAGI. The CDR3 sequence is 15 residues long. CDR3 sequence: CASSATGTVNYGYTF. For the CDR3, the DNA is TGTGCCAGCAGTGCGACCGGGACAGTGAACTATGGCTACACCTTC.

The chain couples TRBV6-5 to TRBJ2-7; perhaps TRBD1 as D (6 bases). Looked up from germline, CDR1 is MNHEY and CDR2 is SVGAGI. V was shortened by 8 bases and J by 2 bases, with 16 bases between the two germline ends. The CDR3 length is 14 residues. The CDR3 nucleotides read TGTGCCAGCGGATTATTCGGGACACCCTACGAGCAGTACTTC. It encodes CASGLFGTPYEQYF.